The rows below give T cell receptor beta chains drawn from one sample of a study of naive and memory T cell subsets. TCRdb itself ran the UMI-ligation and nested PCR reads through MiXCR, one entry per CDR3 protein. This sample yields around 110,000 distinct CDR3 sequences, of which 35% to 45% are seen a single time; less than 1% belongs to the top ten. Material: central memory CD4+ T cells from blood. The origin of the receptors is a human donor in good health. CDR3s include the opening cysteine and the closing phenylalanine or tryptophan. D genes are given only for firm matches. Size is omitted from some rows. Given values are once, few, many or a class for expanded clones.

TGTGCCAGCAGCTTAGGAGCCAACCTCAGGGGCGAGCAGTACTTC	CASSLGANLRGEQYF	TRBV7-6	.	.	TRBJ2-7
TGTGCCAGTAGTATGACGACAGGGGGTGGGGGCTACAATGAGCAGTTCTTC	CASSMTTGGGGYNEQFF	TRBV19	TRBD1	few	TRBJ2-1
TGTGCCAGTTGGGGAACGGTAAAGCGTGACTACACCTTC	CASWGTVKRDYTF	TRBV28	.	.	TRBJ1-2
TGCAGTGCTACTAAGACTAGCGGGTCTAGCACAGATACGCAGTATTTT	CSATKTSGSSTDTQYF	TRBV20-1	TRBD2	many	TRBJ2-3
TGTGCCAGCAGCCAAGAGGCGTGGAAGCAGTTCTTC	CASSQEAWKQFF	TRBV3-1	.	many	TRBJ2-1
TGTGCCAGTAGGGAGGGACAGGGGAGCAATCAGCCCCAGCATTTT	CASREGQGSNQPQHF	TRBV19	TRBD1	.	TRBJ1-5
TGCAGTGCTAACAGTGCACCCGCGAATTCACCCCTCCACTTT	CSANSAPANSPLHF	TRBV20-1	.	.	TRBJ1-6
TGTGCCAGCAGTCGGGGGACAGGGATTTCCTACGAGCAGTACTTC	CASSRGTGISYEQYF	TRBV27	TRBD1	.	TRBJ2-7
TGTGCCAGCAGCTCGGGACTAGCGGGAGTAGATACGCAGTATTTT	CASSSGLAGVDTQYF	TRBV7-2	TRBD2	.	TRBJ2-3
TGTGCCAGCAGTTTAACGGGCGCAGTTAGCAATCAGCCCCAGCATTTT	CASSLTGAVSNQPQHF	TRBV28	.	.	TRBJ1-5
TGCGCCAGCAGCTTGAGGAGAGAGACCCAGTACTTC	CASSLRRETQYF	TRBV5-1	.	few	TRBJ2-5
TGTGCCAGCAGCCCGGGGCGGGAAGAGACCCAGTACTTC	CASSPGREETQYF	TRBV28	.	.	TRBJ2-5
TGTGCCAGCAGCTTAGGAGGAGGGGTGGATTCACCCCTCCACTTT	CASSLGGGVDSPLHF	TRBV7-2	.	.	TRBJ1-6
TGTGCCAGTAGTATAGCTTTCGACACTGAAGCTTTCTTT	CASSIAFDTEAFF	TRBV19	.	.	TRBJ1-1
TGCGCCAGCAGCTCCGACCTGACAGGGAGGAGAGGCGAGCAGTACTTC	CASSSDLTGRRGEQYF	TRBV5-1	.	few	TRBJ2-7
TGTGCCAGCAGGTCTCGGGGGGCGACCAGCACAGATACGCAGTATTTT	CASRSRGATSTDTQYF	TRBV6-5	.	.	TRBJ2-3
TGTGCCAGTAGTATTTTATCGTTTCGGTTGCATTTT	CASSILSFRLHF	TRBV19	.	few	TRBJ1-5
TGTGCCAGTAGTGAGAGGCAGGCCAACAATGAGCAGTTCTTC	CASSERQANNEQFF	TRBV19	.	.	TRBJ2-1
TGCGCCAGCAGTGAGAAGTGGGGTCGTATCAGTGAGCAGTTCTTC	CASSEKWGRISEQFF	TRBV10-1	.	few	TRBJ2-1
TGTGCCAGCAAAGACTATATGGCAGGGGACGAGACCCAGTACTTC	CASKDYMAGDETQYF	TRBV6-2/TRBV6-3	.	.	TRBJ2-5
TGTGCCAGCAGCTTTGCTAGCGGGAGCAGGAGGGGTGAGCAGTTCTTC	CASSFASGSRRGEQFF	TRBV7-2	TRBD2	few	TRBJ2-1
TGTGCCTGGAGCCACAGGACAGGTACCTACGAGCAGTACTTC	CAWSHRTGTYEQYF	TRBV30	TRBD1	.	TRBJ2-7
TGTGCCAGCAGCGGGACTAGCGGGGGCCTTGTCGATACGCAGTATTTT	CASSGTSGGLVDTQYF	TRBV13	TRBD2	.	TRBJ2-3
TGTGCCAGCAGTCCCCTCAGGGTTCAGTCCTACAATGAGCAGTTCTTC	CASSPLRVQSYNEQFF	TRBV6-5	.	.	TRBJ2-1
TGTGCCAGCAGCGAGCAGCCAGGGGGGAACACCGGGGAGCTGTTTTTT	CASSEQPGGNTGELFF	TRBV6-1	TRBD1	.	TRBJ2-2
TGCAGTGCTAGTCAGGCGGGAGCACGGGAGCAGTACTTC	CSASQAGAREQYF	TRBV20-1	TRBD2	.	TRBJ2-7